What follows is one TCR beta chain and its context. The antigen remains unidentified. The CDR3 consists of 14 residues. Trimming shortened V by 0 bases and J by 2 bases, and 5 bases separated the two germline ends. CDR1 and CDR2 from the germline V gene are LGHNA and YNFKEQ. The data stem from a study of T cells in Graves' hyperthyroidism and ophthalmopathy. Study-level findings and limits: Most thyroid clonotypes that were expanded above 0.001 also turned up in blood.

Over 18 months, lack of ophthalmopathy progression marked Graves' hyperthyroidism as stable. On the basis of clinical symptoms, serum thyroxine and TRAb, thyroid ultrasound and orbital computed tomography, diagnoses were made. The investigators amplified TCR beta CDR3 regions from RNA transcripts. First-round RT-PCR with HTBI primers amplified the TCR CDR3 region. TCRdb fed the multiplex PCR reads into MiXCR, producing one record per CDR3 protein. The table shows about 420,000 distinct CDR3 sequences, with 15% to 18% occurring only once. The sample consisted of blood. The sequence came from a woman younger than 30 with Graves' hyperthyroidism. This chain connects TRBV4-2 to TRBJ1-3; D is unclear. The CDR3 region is CASSQDRPGNTIYF. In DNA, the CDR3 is TGTGCCAGCAGCCAAGATCGTCCTGGAAACACCATATATTTT.